Below, one T cell receptor beta chain is given with its context. Its antigen specificity is not known. Counted from cysteine to phenylalanine, this CDR3 has 13 amino acids. The coding DNA is unavailable. CDR1 and CDR2, looked up from the germline V gene, are SGHRS and YFSETQ. This entry is derived from a study of CXCR3-negative and CXCR3-positive naive CD8 T cells (dated by TCRdb to between 2018 and 2020). With regard to the full study: About 150 million TRB reads were obtained in total, roughly 1.5 +/- 0.3 million reads per library. Diversity and physicochemical repertoire analyses were performed on about a dozen donors pooled from two independent experiments. The TRBV-TRBJ cluster analysis covered naive subsets from about 5 donors and memory cells from 3 donors.

Each CD8+ T cell subset was flow-sorted in triplicate, with some 300,000 cells per subset placed directly into RLT lysis buffer. To exclude memory contaminants, naive CD8+ T cells were stringently defined as CD45RO-CCR7+CD27+CD95-. Peripheral blood mononuclear cells were isolated from buffy coats by standard density gradient centrifugation. A FACSAria III was used to flow-sort naive CD8+ T cells into CXCR3-negative and CXCR3-positive populations. Total RNA was extracted from sorted cells using an RNeasy Mini Kit. The sequencer was a NextSeq 550. The Human TCR Profiling Kit (MiLaboratory) was used to make UMI-labeled 5' RACE TRB cDNA libraries. The full amount of extracted RNA was used for cDNA synthesis, and the full amount of resulting cDNA was used for PCR amplification. Libraries were prepared in parallel using an identical number of PCR cycles. Per the original workflow: About 54,000 +/- 9,700 unique UMI-labeled TRB cDNA molecules per library were extracted with MIGEC and MiXCR, with at least two reads per UMI required. An average of around 40,000 +/- 10,000 functional in-frame TRB CDR3 nucleotide clonotypes without stop codons was found per library. After downsampling to 5000 UMI-labeled TRB molecules per sample, diversity metrics such as normalized Shannon-Wiener and Chao1 were calculated in VDJtools. Clonotype-size-weighted physicochemical properties of the central five CDR3 residues (interaction energy, strength, volume and Kidera factor 4) were computed in VDJtools. Based on TCRdb reprocessing of the reads, there is one entry per CDR3 protein sequence, and DNA is missing. In this record, the V and J calls reflect TCRdb's handling and not the investigators' own analysis. The sample's own table lists about 53,000 distinct CDR3 sequences. The ten largest clones add up to around 0.45% of the sample.

The paper as a whole reports these results and caveats: Because surface CD5, which is linked to self-reactivity in mice, was comparable between the naive subsets, TCR interaction strength was also inferred from the physicochemical properties of TRB CDR3s. Comparably high repertoire diversity was found in both naive subsets, whereas much lower repertoire diversity was found in memory CD8+ T cells. Within the same donor, TRBV-TRBJ usage looked similar between naive CXCR3-negative and CXCR3-positive cells, but memory cells had distinct patterns. Compared with CXCR3-negative naive cells, CXCR3-positive naive cells had TRB CDR3s with higher hydrophobicity (lower Kidera factor 4), lower energy, and higher strength and volume indices. CXCR3 expression partially decreased after cryopreservation, so most assays used freshly isolated PBMCs.

The sequence was collected from a human donor in good health. Some clones in this sample may be carry-over from other donors' samples. The chain couples TRBV5-1 to TRBJ1-1. Sequencing input: naive CXCR3- CD8+ T cells from blood. Reading the label with the study, this specimen's cell subset or site is: CD45RO-CCR7+CD27+CD95- naive CD8+ T cells lacking CXCR3 (TNR3-). The CDR3 corresponds to CANQGGGYTEAFF.